The following is a TCR beta chain sequence with its context. Its target is unknown. The record originates from a study of cytomegalovirus exposure and HLA in healthy donors. Study as a whole: T cells numbering around 170 million yielded approximately 120 million unique TCR beta sequences in an earlier analysis. Whole-study findings and limits: TCR beta chain V- and J-gene trimming was linked, in a later analysis, to a missense variant in DCLRE1C. The study flagged approximately 180 TCR beta chains as cytomegalovirus-associated. Most of the TCR beta V segments (in an earlier analysis) were productive either about 90% or about 30% of the time.

The primer mix had 60 Vbeta and 13 Jbeta primers. Measured with immunoSEQ multiplex PCR; TCRdb has only the in-frame clones, and not every one. The sample shows roughly 170,000 clones, around four fifths of them seen only once. This CDR3 comprises 15 residues. The V segment lost 1 base and the J segment 7 bases; nucleotides outside the gene matches: 3. Germline assignment: CDR1 SQVTM and CDR2 ANQGSEA. V is TRBV29-1 and J is TRBJ2-1; 14 nucleotides agree with TRBD2. The receptor's source is a man aged 45-60 years in good health and CMV-seronegative. The material sequenced was PBMCs. The CDR3 loop reads CSVEGTSGRSNEQFF. The CDR3 coding sequence is TGCAGCGTTGAAGGGACTAGCGGGAGGTCGAATGAGCAGTTCTTC.